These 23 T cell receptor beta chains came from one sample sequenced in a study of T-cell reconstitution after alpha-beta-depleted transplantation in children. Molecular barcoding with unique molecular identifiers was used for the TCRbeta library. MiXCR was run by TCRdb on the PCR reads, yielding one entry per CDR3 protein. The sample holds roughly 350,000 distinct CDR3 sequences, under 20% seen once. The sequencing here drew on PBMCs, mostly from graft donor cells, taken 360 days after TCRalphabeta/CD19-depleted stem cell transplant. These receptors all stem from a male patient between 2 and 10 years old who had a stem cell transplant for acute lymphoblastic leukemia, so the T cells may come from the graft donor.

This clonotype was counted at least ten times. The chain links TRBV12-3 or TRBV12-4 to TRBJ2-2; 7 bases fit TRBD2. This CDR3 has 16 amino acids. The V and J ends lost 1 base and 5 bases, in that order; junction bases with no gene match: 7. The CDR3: CASSLEGGPWTGELFF. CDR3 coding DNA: TGTGCCAGCAGTTTAGAGGGAGGGCCGTGGACCGGGGAGCTGTTTTTT.

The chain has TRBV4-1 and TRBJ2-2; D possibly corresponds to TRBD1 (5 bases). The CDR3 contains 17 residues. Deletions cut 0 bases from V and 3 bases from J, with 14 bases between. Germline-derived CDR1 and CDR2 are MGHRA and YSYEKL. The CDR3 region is CASSQDPSTGYTGELFF. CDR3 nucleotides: TGCGCCAGCAGCCAAGATCCGTCAACAGGATACACCGGGGAGCTGTTTTTT.

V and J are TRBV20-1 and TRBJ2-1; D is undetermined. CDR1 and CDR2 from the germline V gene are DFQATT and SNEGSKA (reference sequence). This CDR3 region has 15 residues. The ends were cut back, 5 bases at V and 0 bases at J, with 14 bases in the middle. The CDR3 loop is CSAPGFRGSYNEQFF. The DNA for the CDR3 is TGCAGTGCTCCCGGTTTTCGAGGCTCCTACAATGAGCAGTTCTTC.

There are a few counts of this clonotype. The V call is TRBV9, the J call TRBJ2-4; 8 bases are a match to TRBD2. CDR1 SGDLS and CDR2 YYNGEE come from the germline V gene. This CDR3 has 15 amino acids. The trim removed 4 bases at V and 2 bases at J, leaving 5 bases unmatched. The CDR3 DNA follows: TGTGCCAGCAGCCCAACGGGGGGGACCAAAAACATTCAGTACTTC. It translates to CASSPTGGTKNIQYF.

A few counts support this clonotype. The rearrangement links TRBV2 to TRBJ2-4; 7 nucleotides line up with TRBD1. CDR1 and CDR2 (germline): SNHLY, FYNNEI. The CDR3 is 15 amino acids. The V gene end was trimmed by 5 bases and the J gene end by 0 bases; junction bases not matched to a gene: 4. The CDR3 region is CASSLGQLAKNIQYF. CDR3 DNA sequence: TGTGCCAGCAGTTTGGGACAGCTAGCCAAAAACATTCAGTACTTC.

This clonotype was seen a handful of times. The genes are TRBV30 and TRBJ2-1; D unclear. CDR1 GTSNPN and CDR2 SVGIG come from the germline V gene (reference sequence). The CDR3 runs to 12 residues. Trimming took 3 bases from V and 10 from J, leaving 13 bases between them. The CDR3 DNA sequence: TGTGCCTGGAGCCCCGATTTCCGGGAGCAGTTCTTC. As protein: CAWSPDFREQFF.

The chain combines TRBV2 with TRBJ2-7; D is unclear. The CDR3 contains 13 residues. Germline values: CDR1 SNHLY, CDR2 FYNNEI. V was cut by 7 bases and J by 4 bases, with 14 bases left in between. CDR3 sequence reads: CASKRSPHYEQYF. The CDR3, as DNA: TGTGCCAGCAAGAGGAGTCCCCATTACGAGCAGTACTTC.

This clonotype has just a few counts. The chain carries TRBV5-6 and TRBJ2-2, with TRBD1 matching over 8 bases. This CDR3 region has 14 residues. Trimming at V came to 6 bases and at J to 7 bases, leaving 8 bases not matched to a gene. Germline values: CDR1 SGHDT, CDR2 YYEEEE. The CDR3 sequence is CASMTTGEYGELFF. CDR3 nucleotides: TGTGCCAGCATGACGACAGGGGAGTACGGGGAGCTGTTTTTT. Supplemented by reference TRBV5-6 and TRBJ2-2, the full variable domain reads DAGVTQSPTHLIKTRGQQVTLRCSPKSGHDTVSWYQQALGQGPQFIFQYYEEEERQRGNFPDRFSGHQFPNYSSELNVNALLLGDSALYLCASMTTGEYGELFFGEGSRLTVL.

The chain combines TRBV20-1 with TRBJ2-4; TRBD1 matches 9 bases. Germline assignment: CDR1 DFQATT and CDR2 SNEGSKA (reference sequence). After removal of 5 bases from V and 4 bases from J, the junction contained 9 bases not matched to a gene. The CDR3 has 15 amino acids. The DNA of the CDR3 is TGCAGTGCTCCGCAGACAGGGGGGATGAAAAACATTCAGTACTTC. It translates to CSAPQTGGMKNIQYF.

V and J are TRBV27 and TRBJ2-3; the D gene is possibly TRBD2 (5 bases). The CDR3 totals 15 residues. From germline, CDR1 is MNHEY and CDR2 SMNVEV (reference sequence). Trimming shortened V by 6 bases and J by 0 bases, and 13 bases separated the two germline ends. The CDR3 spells CASRTRTSSTDTQYF. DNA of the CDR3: TGTGCCAGCAGAACTCGGACTTCTAGCACAGATACGCAGTATTTT.

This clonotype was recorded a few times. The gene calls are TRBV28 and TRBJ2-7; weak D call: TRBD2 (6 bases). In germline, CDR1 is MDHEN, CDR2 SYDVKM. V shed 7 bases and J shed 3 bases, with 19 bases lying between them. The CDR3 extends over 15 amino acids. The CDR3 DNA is TGTGCCAGCATTCCTGGGGGGACGCATTACTACGAGCAGTACTTC. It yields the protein CASIPGGTHYYEQYF.

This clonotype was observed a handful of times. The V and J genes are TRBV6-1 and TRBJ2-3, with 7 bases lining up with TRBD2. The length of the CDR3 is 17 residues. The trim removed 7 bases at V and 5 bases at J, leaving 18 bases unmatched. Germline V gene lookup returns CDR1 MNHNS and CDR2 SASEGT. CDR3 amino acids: CASTRTTPAGLGDTQYF. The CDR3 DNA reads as TGTGCCAGCACCAGAACCACCCCAGCGGGATTGGGAGATACGCAGTATTTT.

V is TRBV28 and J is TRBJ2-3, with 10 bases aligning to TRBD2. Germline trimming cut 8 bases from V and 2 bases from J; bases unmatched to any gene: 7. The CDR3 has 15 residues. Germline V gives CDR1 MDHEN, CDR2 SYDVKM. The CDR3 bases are TGTGCCAGCTTCCCACTAGCGGGACTCACAGATACGCAGTATTTT. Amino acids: CASFPLAGLTDTQYF.

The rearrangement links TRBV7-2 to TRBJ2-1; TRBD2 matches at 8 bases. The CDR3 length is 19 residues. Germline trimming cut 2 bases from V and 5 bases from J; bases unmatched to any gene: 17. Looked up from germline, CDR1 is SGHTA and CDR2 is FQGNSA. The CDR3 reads CASSLRFLRREGRDNEQFF. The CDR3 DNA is TGTGCCAGCAGCTTACGCTTTTTGCGACGGGAGGGCCGCGACAATGAGCAGTTCTTC.

The CDR3 spells CASSPRGTDRITRGNTGELFF. CDR3 DNA sequence: TGTGCCAGCAGCCCCCGTGGGACGGACAGGATCACCCGAGGGAACACCGGGGAGCTGTTTTTT. V is TRBV11-2 and J is TRBJ2-2; 7 bases line up with TRBD1. The CDR3 loop spans 21 amino acids. Germline lookup yields CDR1 SGHAT and CDR2 FQNNGV. The V segment lost 5 bases and the J segment 1 base; nucleotides outside the gene matches: 22.

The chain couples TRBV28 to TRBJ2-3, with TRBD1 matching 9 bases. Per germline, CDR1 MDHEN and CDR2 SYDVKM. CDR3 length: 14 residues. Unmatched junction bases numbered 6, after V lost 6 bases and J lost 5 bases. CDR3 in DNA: TGTGCCAGCAGGGTCGACAGGGGGAGAGATACGCAGTATTTT. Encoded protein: CASRVDRGRDTQYF.

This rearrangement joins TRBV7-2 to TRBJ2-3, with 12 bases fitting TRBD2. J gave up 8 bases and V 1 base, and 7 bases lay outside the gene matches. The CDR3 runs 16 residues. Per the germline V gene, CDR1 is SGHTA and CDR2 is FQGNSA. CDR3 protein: CASSLVLAGGPVTQYF. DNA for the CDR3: TGTGCCAGCAGCTTAGTGCTAGCGGGAGGGCCAGTTACGCAGTATTTT.

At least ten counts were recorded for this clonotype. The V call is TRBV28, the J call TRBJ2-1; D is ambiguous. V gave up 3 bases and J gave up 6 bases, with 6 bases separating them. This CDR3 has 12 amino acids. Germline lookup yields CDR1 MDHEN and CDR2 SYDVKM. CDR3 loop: CASSFVPNEQFF. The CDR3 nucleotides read TGTGCCAGCAGTTTTGTACCCAATGAGCAGTTCTTC. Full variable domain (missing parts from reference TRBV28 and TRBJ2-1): DVKVTQSSRYLVKRTGEKVFLECVQDMDHENMFWYRQDPGLGLRLIYFSYDVKMKEKGDIPEGYSVSREKKERFSLILESASTNQTSMYLCASSFVPNEQFFGPGTRLTVL.

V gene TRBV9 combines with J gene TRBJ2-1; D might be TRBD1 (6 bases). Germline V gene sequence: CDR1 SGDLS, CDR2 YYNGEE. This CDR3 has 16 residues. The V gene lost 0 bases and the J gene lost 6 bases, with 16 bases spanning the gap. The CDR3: CASSVDWDNRVNEQFF. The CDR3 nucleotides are TGTGCCAGCAGCGTAGATTGGGACAACCGAGTCAATGAGCAGTTCTTC.

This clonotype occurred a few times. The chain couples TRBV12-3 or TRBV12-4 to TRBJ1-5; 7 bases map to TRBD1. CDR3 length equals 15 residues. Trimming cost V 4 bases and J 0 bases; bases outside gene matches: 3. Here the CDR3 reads CASSSGTDSNQPQHF. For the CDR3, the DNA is TGTGCCAGCAGTTCCGGGACAGATAGCAATCAGCCCCAGCATTTT.

This CDR3 reads CSVPSQGVYEQYF. The CDR3, as DNA: TGCAGCGTTCCATCACAGGGGGTTTACGAGCAGTACTTC. The chain combines TRBV29-1 with TRBJ2-7, with 8 bases aligning to TRBD1. Germline-derived CDR1 and CDR2 are SQVTM and ANQGSEA. This CDR3 has 13 residues. The V segment lost 5 bases and the J segment 4 bases; nucleotides outside the gene matches: 7.

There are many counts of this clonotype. This chain's CDR3 is CSVVPYLTSGKLDTQYF. For the CDR3, the DNA is TGCAGCGTTGTCCCCTATTTGACTAGCGGGAAATTGGATACGCAGTATTTT. This sequence joins TRBV29-1 and TRBJ2-3, with TRBD2 matching over 11 bases. Per germline, CDR1 SQVTM and CDR2 ANQGSEA. J gave up 6 bases and V 4 bases, and 15 bases lay outside the gene matches. The CDR3 runs to 17 residues.

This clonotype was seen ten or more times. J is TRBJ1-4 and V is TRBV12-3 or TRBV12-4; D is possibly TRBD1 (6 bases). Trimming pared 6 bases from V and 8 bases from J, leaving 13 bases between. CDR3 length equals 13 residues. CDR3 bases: TGTGCCAGCAGCCTACAGGGCGGAGAAAAACTGTTTTTT. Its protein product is CASSLQGGEKLFF.